The subject of this entry is one T cell receptor beta chain. This sample was taken from a study of shared clonotypes between healthy human individuals. CD4+ cells underwent separation, giving CD45RA+ naive and CD45RA-negative memory subsets. The repertoire was sequenced with immunoSEQ multiplex PCR; TCRdb's copy has only in-frame clones and lacks some. Among over 1.5 million clones listed, around 98% were seen once. Germline CDR1 SGHVS, CDR2 FNYEAQ. The CDR3 consists of 18 residues. With V trimmed by 1 base and J by 0 bases, 7 bases remained unmatched. This sequence joins TRBV7-6 and TRBJ2-3; 10 bases are a match to TRBD2. Sequenced: naive CD4+ T cells sorted from blood. As for subset: CD45RA+ positively selected. The source of this sequence is a man aged 25-45 years in good health. The CDR3: CASSLGVLAGTSTDTQYF. CDR3 DNA: TGTGCCAGCAGCTTAGGGGTACTAGCGGGAACGAGCACAGATACGCAGTATTTT.